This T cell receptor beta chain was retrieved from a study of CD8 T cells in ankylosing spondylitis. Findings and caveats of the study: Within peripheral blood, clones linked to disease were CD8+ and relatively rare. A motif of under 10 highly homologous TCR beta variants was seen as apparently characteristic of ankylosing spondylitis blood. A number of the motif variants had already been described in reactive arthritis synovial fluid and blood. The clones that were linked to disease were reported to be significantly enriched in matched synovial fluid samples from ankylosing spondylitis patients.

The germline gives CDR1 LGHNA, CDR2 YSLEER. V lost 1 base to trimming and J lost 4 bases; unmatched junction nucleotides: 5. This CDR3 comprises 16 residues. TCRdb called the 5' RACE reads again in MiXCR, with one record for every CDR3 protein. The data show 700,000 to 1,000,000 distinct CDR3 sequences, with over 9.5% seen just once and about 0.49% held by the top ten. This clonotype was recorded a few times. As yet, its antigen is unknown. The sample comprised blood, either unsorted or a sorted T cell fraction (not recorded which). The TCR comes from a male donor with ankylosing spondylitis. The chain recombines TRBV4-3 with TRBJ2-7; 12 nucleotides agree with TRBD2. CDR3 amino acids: CASSQGLAGEWYEQYF. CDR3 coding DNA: TGCGCCAGCAGCCAAGGACTAGCGGGAGAATGGTACGAGCAGTACTTC.